Listed below are T cell receptor beta chains from one sample, sequenced in a study of blood T cell repertoires in COVID-19. Sequencing was performed with immunoSEQ multiplex PCR; in TCRdb, only in-frame clones are kept and a portion is missing. The data show over 20,000 clones, with roughly 84% seen just once and 30% to 35% held by the top ten. Sequencing used peripheral blood. These receptor sequences come from a human donor in a cohort sampled during active COVID-19. The CDR3 runs from the conserved cysteine through the conserved F or W. The order of the fields is CDR3 DNA, CDR3 protein, D gene, clone size, J gene, V gene. The D gene is left open where the match is weak. Clone size is stated in some rows and not others, as once, few, many or a class when expanded.

DNA: TGTGCCAGCAGCGTCGGGGACAGGGATAGCAATGAGCAGTTCTTC
CDR3: CASSVGDRDSNEQFF
D: TRBD1
size: .
J: TRBJ2-1
V: TRBV9

DNA: TGTGCCAGCAAAAAAGATTCGGGGAAAGGTGGCTACACCTTC
CDR3: CASKKDSGKGGYTF
D: .
size: .
J: TRBJ1-2
V: TRBV3-1/TRBV3-2

DNA: TGTGCCAGCTCACCATTAAGCGGGAGAGGATACAATGAGCAGTTCTTC
CDR3: CASSPLSGRGYNEQFF
D: TRBD2
size: once
J: TRBJ2-1
V: TRBV18

DNA: TGTGCCAGCAGTTTAGGAAGGACAGGGGGAGGTCATCAGCCCCAGCATTTT
CDR3: CASSLGRTGGGHQPQHF
D: TRBD1
size: .
J: TRBJ1-5
V: TRBV27

DNA: TGTGCCAGCACCCAGTGGTTGGCTGAAGCTTTCTTT
CDR3: CASTQWLAEAFF
D: .
size: .
J: TRBJ1-1
V: TRBV28

DNA: TGTGCCACCAGTGATAGTCAGCGGGAGGGCCTGAGCGGTGAGCAGTTCTTC
CDR3: CATSDSQREGLSGEQFF
D: TRBD2
size: .
J: TRBJ2-1
V: TRBV24-1

DNA: TGTGCCAGCAGTTATACCCGGGTTAGCGGTGTGATCTCCTACGAGCAGTACTTC
CDR3: CASSYTRVSGVISYEQYF
D: .
size: .
J: TRBJ2-7
V: TRBV6-2/TRBV6-3

DNA: TGTGCCAGCAGCCAAGGCCCGGGACAGTTGTATGGCTACACCTTC
CDR3: CASSQGPGQLYGYTF
D: TRBD1
size: .
J: TRBJ1-2
V: TRBV14

DNA: TGTGCCAGCTCACCACCTAATAGTCTTACCTACAATGAGCAGTTCTTC
CDR3: CASSPPNSLTYNEQFF
D: .
size: .
J: TRBJ2-1
V: TRBV18

DNA: TGTGCCAGCAGCCCGGTCCCGGGACTAGGAACCGGGGAGCTGTTTTTT
CDR3: CASSPVPGLGTGELFF
D: TRBD2
size: .
J: TRBJ2-2
V: TRBV5-4

DNA: TGTGCCAGCAGCGAGCGACAGGGGAGCACAGATACGCAGTATTTT
CDR3: CASSERQGSTDTQYF
D: TRBD1
size: .
J: TRBJ2-3
V: TRBV9

DNA: TGTGCCAGCAGCCAAGGGCGGGGATCACCCCTCCACTTT
CDR3: CASSQGRGSPLHF
D: .
size: few
J: TRBJ1-6
V: TRBV3-1/TRBV3-2

DNA: TGTGCCAGCAGCCAAGACGGGACAGGAGGGACCCAGTACTTC
CDR3: CASSQDGTGGTQYF
D: TRBD1
size: .
J: TRBJ2-5
V: TRBV3-1/TRBV3-2

DNA: TGTGCCAGCAGCGACGGGACACTCCTGAACACTGAAGCTTTCTTT
CDR3: CASSDGTLLNTEAFF
D: .
size: .
J: TRBJ1-1
V: TRBV6-5

DNA: TGTGCCTGGAGAGGCAGGGGGCAAGATGGCTACACCTTC
CDR3: CAWRGRGQDGYTF
D: TRBD1
size: many
J: TRBJ1-2
V: TRBV30

DNA: TGTGCCAGCAATCGGCAGGGTACCTACGAGCAGTACTTC
CDR3: CASNRQGTYEQYF
D: .
size: once
J: TRBJ2-7
V: TRBV14

DNA: TGTGCCAGCAGCCCCACGGACAGGGCGAACGAGCAGTACTTC
CDR3: CASSPTDRANEQYF
D: TRBD1
size: .
J: TRBJ2-7
V: TRBV9

DNA: TGTGCCAGCAAACGGACAGCTTGGGGGGCTTTCTTT
CDR3: CASKRTAWGAFF
D: .
size: .
J: TRBJ1-1
V: TRBV6-5

DNA: TGCAGCGTTGGGGTAGCCGCCGCCGGCATTCAGTACTTC
CDR3: CSVGVAAAGIQYF
D: .
size: .
J: TRBJ2-4
V: TRBV29-1

DNA: TGTGCCAGCAGCCAAGATTTGACTAAGGCCCGCGGGGAGCAGTTCTTC
CDR3: CASSQDLTKARGEQFF
D: .
size: .
J: TRBJ2-1
V: TRBV4-2

DNA: TGTGCCAGCAGTGAAAACAGCGGGAGGAGAGAGACCCAGTACTTC
CDR3: CASSENSGRRETQYF
D: TRBD2
size: .
J: TRBJ2-5
V: TRBV6-1

DNA: TGTGCCAGCAGTGAATATTTTCCATATGGGCAGGGTGGCAATGAGCAGTTCTTC
CDR3: CASSEYFPYGQGGNEQFF
D: .
size: .
J: TRBJ2-1
V: TRBV25-1

DNA: TGTGCCAGCAGTCCCTGGACGGGAAGCAATCAGCCCCAGCATTTT
CDR3: CASSPWTGSNQPQHF
D: .
size: medium-sized
J: TRBJ1-5
V: TRBV27

DNA: TGTGCCAGCAGCGTTGGTTGGGACAGCAACTACGAGCAGTACTTC
CDR3: CASSVGWDSNYEQYF
D: TRBD1
size: .
J: TRBJ2-7
V: TRBV9

DNA: TGTGCCAGCAGCGCGCAAGTGGGCAACACAGATACGCAGTATTTT
CDR3: CASSAQVGNTDTQYF
D: .
size: .
J: TRBJ2-3
V: TRBV7-8

DNA: TGTGCCAGCAGGACTAGCGGGAGGTCCACCGGGGAGCTGTTTTTT
CDR3: CASRTSGRSTGELFF
D: TRBD2
size: .
J: TRBJ2-2
V: TRBV6-6

DNA: TGTGCCAGCAGCAAGCAGACAGGGCGAGACGAGCAGTACTTC
CDR3: CASSKQTGRDEQYF
D: TRBD1
size: .
J: TRBJ2-7
V: TRBV7-2

DNA: TGCGCCAGCAGCTTCATTTCCCCAGATACGCAGTATTTT
CDR3: CASSFISPDTQYF
D: .
size: .
J: TRBJ2-3
V: TRBV5-1

DNA: TGTGCCAGCAGCAAAGAACCGCGATCGGTGGATTCACCCCTCCACTTT
CDR3: CASSKEPRSVDSPLHF
D: .
size: few
J: TRBJ1-6
V: TRBV21-1

DNA: TGTGCCACCCGTTTTCTGCAGACGGGAGATACGCAGTATTTT
CDR3: CATRFLQTGDTQYF
D: .
size: .
J: TRBJ2-3
V: TRBV6-5

DNA: TGTGCCAGCAGTCCGGGACAGGGCAATCAGCCCCAGCATTTT
CDR3: CASSPGQGNQPQHF
D: TRBD1
size: few
J: TRBJ1-5
V: TRBV7-2

DNA: TGTGCCAGCAGCCCTGGACAGGGGGGCCCTTCTAACTATGGCTACACCTTC
CDR3: CASSPGQGGPSNYGYTF
D: TRBD1
size: .
J: TRBJ1-2
V: TRBV13

DNA: TGTGCCACCAGTGACTCCGCGGGACAGGGTTATCAGCCCCAGCATTTT
CDR3: CATSDSAGQGYQPQHF
D: TRBD1
size: .
J: TRBJ1-5
V: TRBV24-1

DNA: TGTGCCACCAGCATTAGCGGGGGGGCGGAGACCCAGTACTTC
CDR3: CATSISGGAETQYF
D: TRBD2
size: .
J: TRBJ2-5
V: TRBV15

DNA: TGCGCCAGCAGCCAAGGCAGGAGCGGGGTTTACAATGAGCAGTTCTTC
CDR3: CASSQGRSGVYNEQFF
D: TRBD2
size: few
J: TRBJ2-1
V: TRBV4-3

DNA: TGTGCCTGGAGAAGTTTGTCAGGGGCGGGCGAGCAGTACTTC
CDR3: CAWRSLSGAGEQYF
D: .
size: .
J: TRBJ2-7
V: TRBV30

DNA: TGTGCCAGCAACCGGGACAGGGATTCACCCCTCCACTTT
CDR3: CASNRDRDSPLHF
D: TRBD1
size: once
J: TRBJ1-6
V: TRBV13

DNA: TGTGCCAGTAGTGTAAAAACAGGAATCGGCGAGCAGTACTTC
CDR3: CASSVKTGIGEQYF
D: .
size: medium-sized
J: TRBJ2-7
V: TRBV19

DNA: TGTGCCACCAGTAAGGCACCCGGGGGCGAGCAGTACTTC
CDR3: CATSKAPGGEQYF
D: .
size: .
J: TRBJ2-7
V: TRBV15

DNA: TGTGCTAGTGGTCCCACCGTAATGACAGCGTCCAAAAACATTCAGTACTTC
CDR3: CASGPTVMTASKNIQYF
D: .
size: .
J: TRBJ2-4
V: TRBV12-5